One and the same sample provided the 32 T cell receptor beta chains below, sequenced in a study of T-cell memory formation after mild COVID-19. TCRdb reprocessed the 5' RACE reads via MiXCR and lists one record per CDR3 protein. The sample includes fewer than 350,000 distinct CDR3 sequences, more than 15% of them seen just once. Sequencing was carried out using PBMCs or a T cell subset sorted from them (not recorded which). The receptors derive from a man younger than 35 who had mild COVID-19 (a few samples of this study predate the infection). Cell type and time point are not known.

This clonotype has only a few counts. V gene TRBV5-5 combines with J gene TRBJ2-5; D ambiguous. V lost 5 bases, J lost 3 bases, and 11 bases lay in between. Germline CDR1 is SGHKS and CDR2 is YYEKEE (reference sequence). This CDR3 comprises 13 residues. The CDR3 spells CASRVGVEETQYF. CDR3 sequence (DNA): TGTGCCAGCAGGGTGGGTGTGGAAGAGACCCAGTACTTC.

This clonotype came up many times. The chain combines TRBV5-1 with TRBJ2-7, with D possibly TRBD2 on 6 matching bases. Germline-derived CDR1 and CDR2 are SGHRS and YFSETQ. The CDR3 is 15 residues long. V lost 6 bases and J lost 0, with 16 bases in between. The CDR3 DNA is TGCGCCAGCACCTGGGGGGACCCGAGCTCCTACGAGCAGTACTTC. Amino acids: CASTWGDPSSYEQYF.

A few counts support this clonotype. The CDR3 region is CASSFKQEGYEQYF. The CDR3 nucleotides are TGTGCCAGCAGCTTTAAACAGGAAGGTTACGAGCAGTACTTC. V usage is TRBV7-6 and J usage is TRBJ2-7; the D gene is possibly TRBD1 (5 bases). The CDR3 length is 14 residues. Germline CDR1 is SGHVS and CDR2 is FNYEAQ. The germline V and J ends were trimmed by 3 bases and 4 bases, with 13 bases remaining between them.

This clonotype appeared many times. The V and J genes are TRBV20-1 and TRBJ2-3, with 8 nucleotides matching TRBD1. Per germline, CDR1 DFQATT and CDR2 SNEGSKA (reference sequence). CDR3 length: 12 residues. V was clipped by 5 bases and J by 3 bases; unmatched bases: 1. Here the CDR3 reads CSAGDRTDTQYF. The DNA of the CDR3 is TGCAGTGCTGGGGACAGGACAGATACGCAGTATTTT.

This chain joins TRBV12-3 or TRBV12-4 and TRBJ1-5; 8 nucleotides agree with TRBD1. V lost 6 bases, J lost 7 bases, and 8 bases stayed unmatched. This CDR3 spans 14 amino acids. CDR3: CASSPTGGEQPQHF. The CDR3 DNA reads as TGTGCCAGCAGCCCAACAGGGGGGGAACAGCCCCAGCATTTT.

This sequence joins TRBV7-8 and TRBJ1-2, with TRBD1 as a possible D gene (5 bases). The CDR3 runs 11 residues. V was clipped by 1 base and J by 13 bases, with 10 bases between them. CDR1 and CDR2 (germline): SGHVS, FQNEAQ. The CDR3, as DNA: TGTGCCAGCAGCTTAGGGGGGGATTGCACCTTC. Protein: CASSLGGDCTF.

This chain connects TRBV14 to TRBJ2-4; D not certain. The CDR3 has 12 amino acids. Germline loops: CDR1 SGHDN, CDR2 FVKESK. Trimming shortened V by 0 bases and J by 15 bases, and 12 bases separated the two germline ends. CDR3 nucleotides: TGTGCCAGCAGCCAAGATAGTCGACATCCGTACTTC. It specifies CASSQDSRHPYF.

The chain uses TRBV3-1 and TRBJ2-3; D uncertain. V was cut by 4 bases and J by 5 bases, with 13 bases left in between. CDR1 is LGHDT, CDR2 YNNKEL, per germline (reference sequence). The CDR3 runs 14 residues. CDR3 nucleotides: TGTGCCAGCAGCCCGCAACTCGTTGGAGATACGCAGTATTTT. Amino acids: CASSPQLVGDTQYF.

This clonotype was observed a handful of times. The chain joins TRBV20-1 to TRBJ2-5, with 9 positions matching TRBD1. Germline V gives CDR1 DFQATT, CDR2 SNEGSKA (reference sequence). There are 14 residues in the CDR3. V trimming: 2 bases; J trimming: 9 bases; junction bases outside the gene matches: 10. This chain's CDR3 is CSARSWGQGVPQYF. The CDR3 DNA is TGCAGTGCTAGATCCTGGGGACAGGGCGTCCCCCAGTACTTC.

This clonotype was detected ten times or more. The rearrangement links TRBV4-1 to TRBJ2-1; 8 nucleotides line up with TRBD1. Unmatched junction bases numbered 4, after V lost 3 bases and J lost 0 bases. The CDR3 sequence is 16 residues long. Germline-derived CDR1 and CDR2 are MGHRA and YSYEKL. The CDR3 DNA follows: TGCGCCAGCAGCCACGCAGGGGGCTTCTCCTACAATGAGCAGTTCTTC. Protein: CASSHAGGFSYNEQFF.

The chain links TRBV12-3 or TRBV12-4 to TRBJ1-1; D is ambiguous. This CDR3 has 13 residues. The germline V and J ends were trimmed by 5 bases and 4 bases, with 11 bases remaining between them. The CDR3 here is CASSGGVGTEAFF. The CDR3 nucleotides are TGTGCCAGCAGTGGCGGAGTCGGCACTGAAGCTTTCTTT.

This clonotype was counted only a few times. This chain joins TRBV29-1 and TRBJ1-3, with D maybe TRBD1 (6 bases). This CDR3 region has 15 residues. Germline CDR1 and CDR2: SQVTM and ANQGSEA. V gave up 4 bases and J gave up 2 bases, with 15 bases separating them. The CDR3 is CSVVSGARTGNTIYF. The CDR3 DNA sequence: TGCAGCGTTGTTTCAGGGGCGCGTACTGGAAACACCATATATTTT.

The chain uses TRBV20-1 and TRBJ2-5; tentatively, D is TRBD1 or TRBD2 (5 bases each). Germline V gives CDR1 DFQATT, CDR2 SNEGSKA (reference sequence). V shed 5 bases and J shed 2 bases, with 24 bases lying between them. The CDR3 is 17 amino acids. The DNA for the CDR3 is TGCAGTGCTCATTCCGAGTTTGGGGACCCGATACAAGAGACCCAGTACTTC. It yields the protein CSAHSEFGDPIQETQYF.

The table lists this clonotype with a few counts. The chain carries TRBV12-3 or TRBV12-4 and TRBJ2-3, with a tentative D call TRBD2 (7 bases). This CDR3 has 14 amino acids. V was clipped by 6 bases and J by 5 bases, with 15 bases between them. CDR3: CASSTSRGGDTQYF. As DNA, the CDR3 is TGTGCCAGCAGCACCAGTAGGGGGGGAGATACGCAGTATTTT.

The V gene is TRBV24-1, the J gene TRBJ2-1; the D gene is possibly TRBD1 (5 bases). CDR3 size: 14 residues. V lost 3 bases to trimming and J lost 5 bases, with 10 bases between them. Germline CDR1 is KGHDR and CDR2 is SFDVKD. CDR3 nucleotide sequence: TGTGCCACCAGTGATCCAACGACAGACAATGAGCAGTTCTTC. This encodes CATSDPTTDNEQFF.

This clonotype was found once. V gene TRBV3-1 combines with J gene TRBJ2-2, with 7 bases that match TRBD1. The CDR3 has 16 residues. J was trimmed by 6 bases and V by 0 bases; bases with no gene match: 7. Germline loops: CDR1 LGHDT, CDR2 YNNKEL (reference sequence). In DNA form, the CDR3 reads TGTGCCAGCAGCCAAGATGTGAGGGGGCTCTCCGGGGAGCTGTTTTTT. Amino acids: CASSQDVRGLSGELFF.

This clonotype was recorded a few times. The chain is built from TRBV7-8 and TRBJ2-5; 7 bases are shared with TRBD1. The V segment lost 2 bases and the J segment 7 bases; nucleotides outside the gene matches: 7. CDR1 is SGHVS and CDR2 is FQNEAQ in the germline V gene. The CDR3 totals 14 residues. The CDR3 bases are TGTGCCAGCAGCTTATTGGTGGGGGACAGGACCCAGTACTTC. Encoded protein: CASSLLVGDRTQYF.

This clonotype was recorded many times. CDR3: CASSLFDPNTEAFF. The CDR3 region has the DNA TGCGCCAGCAGCTTGTTCGACCCGAACACTGAAGCTTTCTTT. The chain is built from TRBV5-1 and TRBJ1-1; D not resolved. Germline CDR1 is SGHRS and CDR2 is YFSETQ. V lost 1 base and J 1 base, leaving 8 bases between the germline ends. The CDR3 covers 14 residues.

This chain joins TRBV5-1 and TRBJ2-3, with D possibly being TRBD2 (5 bases). CDR3 length equals 13 residues. CDR1 and CDR2 from the germline V gene are SGHRS and YFSETQ. Trimming cost V 6 bases and J 3 bases, with 11 bases left between them. This chain's CDR3 is CASTSTGTDTQYF. Written as DNA, the CDR3 is TGCGCCAGCACATCAACGGGAACAGATACGCAGTATTTT.

The genes are TRBV6-1 and TRBJ2-7; tentative D call: TRBD2 (5 bases). Near its end, the DNA agrees better with TRBJ2-5, so the J call may be wrong. The CDR3 runs 14 residues. Per germline, CDR1 MNHNS and CDR2 SASEGT. The CDR3 sequence is CASSASTGQETQYF. The CDR3 DNA reads as TGTGCCAGCAGTGCCTCGACGGGACAAGAGACCCAGTACTTC.

The V call is TRBV28, the J call TRBJ2-3, with 9 bases that match TRBD1. The germline V gene has CDR1 MDHEN and CDR2 SYDVKM. Trimming removed 3 bases from V and 4 bases from J; junction bases left unmatched: 2. There are 14 residues in the CDR3. The DNA of the CDR3 is TGTGCCAGCAGTTTGGGGGACAGGGCAGATACGCAGTATTTT. Translated, it gives CASSLGDRADTQYF.

In this sample, this clonotype turned up a few times. The chain employs TRBV7-2 and TRBJ1-5; D not resolved. The V gene's germline CDR1 is SGHTA and CDR2 FQGNSA. The V end was cut by 5 bases, the J end by 0 bases, with 14 bases between. CDR3 length: 16 amino acids. The CDR3 spells CASSLSRGYSNQPQHF. CDR3 coding DNA: TGTGCCAGCAGCCTGAGCCGGGGTTATAGCAATCAGCCCCAGCATTTT.

The V and J genes are TRBV25-1 and TRBJ2-1; 7 bases are a match to TRBD1. From germline, CDR1 is MGHDK and CDR2 SYGVNS. There are 14 residues in the CDR3. V trimming: 6 bases; J trimming: 8 bases; junction bases outside the gene matches: 10. CDR3 in DNA: TGTGCCAGCAGGGAGACAGGGTTTCCGGATGAGCAGTTCTTC. The encoded protein is CASRETGFPDEQFF.

The chain employs TRBV20-1 and TRBJ2-7; the D gene is possibly TRBD1 (6 bases). This CDR3 has 13 amino acids. Trimming removed 3 bases at V and 6 bases at J, with 15 bases between. Germline lookup yields CDR1 DFQATT and CDR2 SNEGSKA (reference sequence). CDR3 amino acids: CSASTGSMSEQYF. The DNA for the CDR3 is TGCAGTGCTAGTACAGGGTCAATGAGCGAGCAGTACTTC.

Remarks on this clonotype: Sequence at one end of the junction differs from germline and may be a read error. The chain joins TRBV11-2 to TRBJ2-1, with a possible D match to TRBD1 (5 bases). The CDR3 totals 11 residues. CDR1 is SGHAT and CDR2 is FQNNGV in the germline V gene. The CDR3 nucleotides read TGTGCCAGCAGCTTGGAAGGGGCCGCACTCTTC. Translation gives CASSLEGAALF.

The V gene is TRBV5-5, the J gene TRBJ1-1; D gene ambiguous. This CDR3 region has 14 residues. Germline loops: CDR1 SGHKS, CDR2 YYEKEE (reference sequence). V shed 0 bases and J shed 4 bases, with 10 bases lying between them. In nucleotides, the CDR3 is TGTGCCAGCAGCTTGGTGGGGAGGAGCACTGAAGCTTTCTTT. Translated: CASSLVGRSTEAFF. The full variable domain, completed using reference TRBV5-5 and TRBJ1-1, is DAGVTQSPTHLIKTRGQQVTLRCSPISGHKSVSWYQQVLGQGPQFIFQYYEKEERGRGNFPDRFSARQFPNYSSELNVNALLLGDSALYLCASSLVGRSTEAFFGQGTRLTVV.

The genes are TRBV27 and TRBJ2-2; 12 bases fit TRBD2. Germline V gene data show CDR1 as MNHEY and CDR2 as SMNVEV (reference sequence). J was trimmed by 7 bases and V by 5 bases; bases with no gene match: 8. This CDR3 is 16 amino acids long. DNA for the CDR3: TGTGCCAGCAGTCCGTTACTAGCGGGGGGTGGCGGGGAGCTGTTTTTT. Amino acid sequence: CASSPLLAGGGGELFF.

A few counts support this clonotype. The chain has TRBV4-2 and TRBJ1-2; unclear D gene. The CDR3 has 14 residues. Germline-derived CDR1 and CDR2 are LGHNA and YNFKEQ. Trimming removed 0 bases at V and 6 bases at J, with 11 bases between. CDR3: CASSQDPGINGYTF. In DNA form, the CDR3 reads TGTGCCAGCAGCCAAGATCCGGGGATTAATGGCTACACCTTC.

The chain couples TRBV19 to TRBJ2-2; the D is unclear. The CDR3 is made up of 13 amino acids. The V and J ends lost 5 bases and 4 bases respectively, with 8 bases between them. Germline CDR1 and CDR2: LNHDA and SQIVND (reference sequence). In nucleotides, the CDR3 is TGTGCCAGTAGTGATCATTTCACCGGGGAGCTGTTTTTT. It translates to CASSDHFTGELFF. Looking up the rest from reference TRBV19 and TRBJ2-2 gives the full variable domain: DGGITQSPKYLFRKEGQNVTLSCEQNLNHDAMYWYRQDPGQGLRLIYYSQIVNDFQKGDIAEGYSVSREKKESFPLTVTSAQKNPTAFYLCASSDHFTGELFFGEGSRLTVL.

CDR3 DNA: TGCGCCAGCAGCCAAGATTGGGGTCAGCCCCAGCATTTT. This codes for CASSQDWGQPQHF. The J gene is TRBJ1-5, the V gene TRBV4-3; no clear D. V was trimmed by 0 bases and J by 6 bases, leaving 6 bases between them. The CDR3 has 13 amino acids. CDR1 and CDR2 from the germline V gene are LGHNA and YSLEER.

The CDR3 here is CASSASGGRSTEAFF. In DNA form, the CDR3 reads TGTGCCAGCAGTGCCTCGGGGGGCCGAAGCACTGAAGCTTTCTTT. V gene TRBV6-5 combines with J gene TRBJ1-1; weak D call: TRBD1 (6 bases). This CDR3 is 15 amino acids long. Trimming left V 5 bases short and J 4 bases short, with 17 bases between. Germline CDR1 reads MNHEY; CDR2 reads SVGAGI.

As for this clonotype: One end of the junction fails to match germline, which may point to a read error. The chain uses TRBV6-2 or TRBV6-3 and TRBJ1-1; no clear D. CDR3 length: 13 amino acids. Germline V gene data show CDR1 as MNHEY and CDR2 as SVGEGT. CDR3 nucleotides: TGTGCCAGCAGTAACTCAGCTCAGATTGAAGCTTTCTTT. Residues: CASSNSAQIEAFF.